Listed below are T cell receptor beta chains from one sample, sequenced in a study of blood T cell repertoires in COVID-19. Sequenced by immunoSEQ multiplex PCR; TCRdb stores in-frame clones only, minus some. The sample lists around 170,000 clones; less than 90% were seen once. The source material was peripheral blood. The receptors originated from a woman aged 40 to 55 with acute or convalescent COVID-19. Each CDR3 is given without its conserved first and last residue. The D gene is left open where the match is weak.

d_call: NA; j_call: TRBJ2-3; v_call: TRBV2; cdr3_aa: ASSDFPRITSTDTQY
d_call: TRBD2; j_call: TRBJ2-6; v_call: TRBV7-2; cdr3_aa: ASSANGGGVGANVLT
d_call: NA; j_call: TRBJ1-3; v_call: TRBV6-1; cdr3_aa: ASSEGVGGPGNTIY
d_call: TRBD1; j_call: TRBJ1-6; v_call: TRBV18; cdr3_aa: ASSPDRANNSPLH
d_call: NA; j_call: TRBJ1-1; v_call: TRBV11-3; cdr3_aa: ASSPTQYTEAF
d_call: TRBD2; j_call: TRBJ2-5; v_call: TRBV2; cdr3_aa: ASSVGGGFETQY
d_call: NA; j_call: TRBJ2-1; v_call: TRBV5-1; cdr3_aa: ASSLEAGFWYEQF
d_call: TRBD1; j_call: TRBJ1-2; v_call: TRBV2; cdr3_aa: ASTKTGSLLYGYT
d_call: TRBD1; j_call: TRBJ2-1; v_call: TRBV9; cdr3_aa: ASSPQRTGSGEQF
d_call: TRBD1; j_call: TRBJ1-2; v_call: TRBV6-5; cdr3_aa: ASSYDRASYGYT
d_call: NA; j_call: TRBJ1-4; v_call: TRBV5-1; cdr3_aa: ASSPRGFEKLF
d_call: NA; j_call: TRBJ2-7; v_call: TRBV21-1; cdr3_aa: ASSNRTGNPFYKNYEQY
d_call: NA; j_call: TRBJ1-1; v_call: TRBV14; cdr3_aa: ASSPWGGTTEAF
d_call: NA; j_call: TRBJ1-2; v_call: TRBV11-2; cdr3_aa: ASSLGPGRNYGYT
d_call: NA; j_call: TRBJ2-2; v_call: TRBV28; cdr3_aa: ASSPPYRVRNTGELF
d_call: TRBD1; j_call: TRBJ2-7; v_call: TRBV28; cdr3_aa: ASSQTGKRYEQY
d_call: NA; j_call: TRBJ2-5; v_call: TRBV5-4; cdr3_aa: ASSFKGEPSRAQY
d_call: NA; j_call: TRBJ1-4; v_call: TRBV25-1; cdr3_aa: ASTRGTEAEKLF
d_call: NA; j_call: TRBJ2-1; v_call: TRBV7-9; cdr3_aa: ASSSSAINYNEQF
d_call: NA; j_call: TRBJ1-5; v_call: TRBV28; cdr3_aa: ASSFGLLINQPQH
d_call: NA; j_call: TRBJ1-4; v_call: TRBV4-1; cdr3_aa: ASSQGAGKMEKLF
d_call: TRBD1; j_call: TRBJ2-7; v_call: TRBV27; cdr3_aa: ASSAGTGILEQY
d_call: NA; j_call: TRBJ1-6; v_call: TRBV20-1; cdr3_aa: SAGLNSPLH
d_call: NA; j_call: TRBJ2-7; v_call: TRBV21-1; cdr3_aa: ASSRPRGGNYEQY
d_call: TRBD2; j_call: TRBJ2-7; v_call: TRBV6-2/TRBV6-3; cdr3_aa: ASSQGLAGGYEQY
d_call: TRBD1; j_call: TRBJ2-7; v_call: TRBV7-3; cdr3_aa: ASSFSGTGGWEQY
d_call: NA; j_call: TRBJ2-1; v_call: TRBV18; cdr3_aa: ASSPPFRNEQF
d_call: NA; j_call: TRBJ2-4; v_call: TRBV10-1; cdr3_aa: ASAGLAKNIQY
d_call: TRBD1; j_call: TRBJ1-2; v_call: TRBV7-9; cdr3_aa: ASTLGQNNYGYT
d_call: NA; j_call: TRBJ1-2; v_call: TRBV28; cdr3_aa: ASSFQGRSNYGYT
d_call: TRBD2; j_call: TRBJ2-1; v_call: TRBV5-4; cdr3_aa: ASSVTGAGGHEQF
d_call: TRBD1; j_call: TRBJ2-7; v_call: TRBV7-2; cdr3_aa: ASSPSGTGAYEQY
d_call: NA; j_call: TRBJ1-5; v_call: TRBV27; cdr3_aa: ASSLQATHQPQH
d_call: NA; j_call: TRBJ1-2; v_call: TRBV13; cdr3_aa: ASSYQGGSANYGYT
d_call: NA; j_call: TRBJ2-5; v_call: TRBV7-9; cdr3_aa: ASSLEREQETQY
d_call: NA; j_call: TRBJ1-4; v_call: TRBV2; cdr3_aa: ASKIEATNEKLF
d_call: TRBD2; j_call: TRBJ2-2; v_call: TRBV11-3; cdr3_aa: ASSLEVLPAGKGELF
d_call: NA; j_call: TRBJ1-1; v_call: TRBV18; cdr3_aa: ASSQDSNTEAF
d_call: TRBD2; j_call: TRBJ2-7; v_call: TRBV7-2; cdr3_aa: ASSLKISGVAGSYEQY
d_call: TRBD2; j_call: TRBJ2-2; v_call: TRBV20-1; cdr3_aa: SASTAGGTSVRFTGELF
d_call: TRBD1; j_call: TRBJ2-7; v_call: TRBV7-3; cdr3_aa: ASSLGGQGYEQY
d_call: TRBD2; j_call: TRBJ2-1; v_call: TRBV7-8; cdr3_aa: ASSLVAGGIYNEQF
d_call: NA; j_call: TRBJ2-3; v_call: TRBV7-9; cdr3_aa: ASSLDLGIDTQY
d_call: NA; j_call: TRBJ2-7; v_call: TRBV4-2; cdr3_aa: ASSQVGGTTYEQY
d_call: TRBD2; j_call: TRBJ2-5; v_call: TRBV25-1; cdr3_aa: ASSDFTGGPSGETQY
d_call: TRBD1; j_call: TRBJ1-1; v_call: TRBV3-1/TRBV3-2; cdr3_aa: ASSPTDRVLAEAF
d_call: NA; j_call: TRBJ1-2; v_call: TRBV7-6; cdr3_aa: ASSIGGGYGYT
d_call: NA; j_call: TRBJ1-5; v_call: TRBV3-1/TRBV3-2; cdr3_aa: ASSDRQKPQH
d_call: NA; j_call: TRBJ2-3; v_call: TRBV12-3/TRBV12-4; cdr3_aa: ALGQSGTDTQY
d_call: TRBD2; j_call: TRBJ2-5; v_call: TRBV6-1; cdr3_aa: ASSDLTLAVETQY
d_call: NA; j_call: TRBJ1-1; v_call: TRBV4-1; cdr3_aa: ASSHVDRNTEAF
d_call: NA; j_call: TRBJ2-7; v_call: TRBV4-1; cdr3_aa: ASSQDWDTYEQY
d_call: NA; j_call: TRBJ2-5; v_call: TRBV7-8; cdr3_aa: ASSLGGALSETQY
d_call: NA; j_call: TRBJ1-2; v_call: TRBV24-1; cdr3_aa: ATSDFEGAGYT
d_call: TRBD1; j_call: TRBJ2-7; v_call: TRBV7-8; cdr3_aa: ASSLHSGQGADYSQY